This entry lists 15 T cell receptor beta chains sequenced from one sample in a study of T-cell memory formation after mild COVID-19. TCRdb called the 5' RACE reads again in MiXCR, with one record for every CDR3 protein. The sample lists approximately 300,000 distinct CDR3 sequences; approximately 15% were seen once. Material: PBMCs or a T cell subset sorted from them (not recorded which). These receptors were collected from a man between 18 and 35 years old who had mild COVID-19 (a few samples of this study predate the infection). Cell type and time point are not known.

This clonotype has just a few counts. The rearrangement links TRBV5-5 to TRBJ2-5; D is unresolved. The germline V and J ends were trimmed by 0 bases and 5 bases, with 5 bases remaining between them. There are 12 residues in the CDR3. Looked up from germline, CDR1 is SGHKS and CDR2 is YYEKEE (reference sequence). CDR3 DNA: TGTGCCAGCAGCTTGGAGCCCGAGACCCAGTACTTC. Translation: CASSLEPETQYF.

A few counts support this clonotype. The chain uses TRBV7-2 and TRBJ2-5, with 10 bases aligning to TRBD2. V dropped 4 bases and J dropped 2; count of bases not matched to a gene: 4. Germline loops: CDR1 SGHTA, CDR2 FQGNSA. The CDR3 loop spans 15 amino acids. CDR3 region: CASSSQAGGQETQYF. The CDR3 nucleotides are TGTGCCAGCAGCTCCCAAGCGGGGGGGCAAGAGACCCAGTACTTC.

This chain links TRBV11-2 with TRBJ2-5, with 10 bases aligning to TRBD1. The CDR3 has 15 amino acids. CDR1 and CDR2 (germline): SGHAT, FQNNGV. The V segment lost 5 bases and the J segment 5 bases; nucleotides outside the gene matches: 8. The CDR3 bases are TGTGCCAGCAGCGACCCCGGGACAGGGGCGGAGACCCAGTACTTC. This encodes CASSDPGTGAETQYF.

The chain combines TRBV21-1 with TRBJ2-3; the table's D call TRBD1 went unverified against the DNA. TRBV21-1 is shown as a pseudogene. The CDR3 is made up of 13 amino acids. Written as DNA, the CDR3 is TGTGCCAGCCGCCGACAGGGGGATGATACGCAGTATTTT. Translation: CASRRQGDDTQYF.

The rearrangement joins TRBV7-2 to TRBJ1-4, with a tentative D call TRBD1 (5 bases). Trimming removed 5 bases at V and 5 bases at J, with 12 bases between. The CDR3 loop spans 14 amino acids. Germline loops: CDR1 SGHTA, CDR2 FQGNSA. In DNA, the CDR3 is TGTGCCAGCAGCCGGGGGAGTGGGAATGAAAAACTGTTTTTT. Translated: CASSRGSGNEKLFF.

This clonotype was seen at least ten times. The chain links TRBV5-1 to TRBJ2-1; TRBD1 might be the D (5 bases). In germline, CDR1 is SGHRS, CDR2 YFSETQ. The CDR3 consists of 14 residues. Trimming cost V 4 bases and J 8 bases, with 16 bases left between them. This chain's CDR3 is CASSPSRRGDEQFF. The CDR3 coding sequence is TGCGCCAGCAGCCCCTCCCGTAGGGGCGATGAGCAGTTCTTC. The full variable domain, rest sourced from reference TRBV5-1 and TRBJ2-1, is KAGVTQTPRYLIKTRGQQVTLSCSPISGHRSVSWYQQTPGQGLQFLFEYFSETQRNKGNFPGRFSGRQFSNSRSEMNVSTLELGDSALYLCASSPSRRGDEQFFGPGTRLTVL.

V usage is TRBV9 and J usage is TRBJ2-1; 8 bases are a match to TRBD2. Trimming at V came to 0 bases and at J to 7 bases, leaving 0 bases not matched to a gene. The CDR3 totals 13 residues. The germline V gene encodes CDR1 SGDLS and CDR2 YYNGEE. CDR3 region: CASSVAGGNEQFF. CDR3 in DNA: TGTGCCAGCAGCGTAGCGGGGGGGAATGAGCAGTTCTTC.

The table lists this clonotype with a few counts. CDR3 in DNA: TGCAGCGTTTGCCCCTCGTACCAAGAGACCCAGTACTTC. Translated, it gives CSVCPSYQETQYF. The V call is TRBV29-1, the J call TRBJ2-5; D is unresolved. The CDR3 sequence is 13 residues long. CDR1 and CDR2 (germline): SQVTM, ANQGSEA. With 5 bases removed from V and 0 bases from J, the gap between germline ends came to 10 bases.

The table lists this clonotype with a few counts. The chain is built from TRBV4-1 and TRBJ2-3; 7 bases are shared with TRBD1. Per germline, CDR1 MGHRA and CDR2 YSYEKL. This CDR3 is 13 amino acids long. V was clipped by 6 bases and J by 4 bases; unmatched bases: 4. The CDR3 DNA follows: TGCGCCAGCAGGGGGACAGCGGCAGATACGCAGTATTTT. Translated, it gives CASRGTAADTQYF.

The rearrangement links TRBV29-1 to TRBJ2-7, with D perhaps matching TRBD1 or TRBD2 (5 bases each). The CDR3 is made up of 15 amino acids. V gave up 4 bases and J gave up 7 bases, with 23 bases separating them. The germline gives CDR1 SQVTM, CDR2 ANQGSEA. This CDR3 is CSVVSGTTPTREQYF. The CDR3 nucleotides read TGCAGCGTTGTCTCGGGGACGACCCCTACGAGGGAGCAGTACTTC.

In DNA form, the CDR3 reads TGTGCCAGCAGTCCCGCGGGACAGGGAGTGATGCAGTTCTTC. As protein: CASSPAGQGVMQFF. The chain couples TRBV12-3 or TRBV12-4 to TRBJ2-1, with 9 bases identical to TRBD1. J lost 12 bases, V lost 5 bases, and 11 bases had no gene match. The CDR3 is 14 amino acids.

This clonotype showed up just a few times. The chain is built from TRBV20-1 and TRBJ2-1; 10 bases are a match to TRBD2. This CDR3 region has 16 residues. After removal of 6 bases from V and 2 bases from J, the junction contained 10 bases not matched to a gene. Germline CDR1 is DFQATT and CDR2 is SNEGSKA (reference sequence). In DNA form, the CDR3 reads TGCAGTGCCCAAACAACCCTAGCGGGGGCCTACAATGAGCAGTTCTTC. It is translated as CSAQTTLAGAYNEQFF.

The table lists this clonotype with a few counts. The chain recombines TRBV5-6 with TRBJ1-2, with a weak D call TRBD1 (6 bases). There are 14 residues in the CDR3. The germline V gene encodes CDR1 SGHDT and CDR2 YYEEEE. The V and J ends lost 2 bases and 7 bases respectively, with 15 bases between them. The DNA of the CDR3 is TGTGCCAGCAGCTTAGCCAGGGGCCTCTCTGGCTACACCTTC. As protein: CASSLARGLSGYTF.

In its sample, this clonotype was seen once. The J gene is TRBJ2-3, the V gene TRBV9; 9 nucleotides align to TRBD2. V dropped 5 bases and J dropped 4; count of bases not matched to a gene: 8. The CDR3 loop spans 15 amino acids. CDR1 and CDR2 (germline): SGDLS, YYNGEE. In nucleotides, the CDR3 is TGTGCCAGCAGAGTGGGCGGGGGGGCCGCAGATACGCAGTATTTT. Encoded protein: CASRVGGGAADTQYF.

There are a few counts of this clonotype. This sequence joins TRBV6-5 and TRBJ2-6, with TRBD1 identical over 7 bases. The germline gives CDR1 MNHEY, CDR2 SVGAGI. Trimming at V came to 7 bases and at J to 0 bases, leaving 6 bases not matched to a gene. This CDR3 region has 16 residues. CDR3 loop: CASTETGSSGANVLTF. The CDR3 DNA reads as TGTGCCAGCACCGAGACAGGGAGCTCTGGGGCCAACGTCCTGACTTTC.